Listed here are 19 T cell receptor beta chains from one sample, sequenced in a study of T-cell reconstitution after alpha-beta-depleted transplantation in children. Unique molecular identifiers featured in how the TCRbeta library was prepared. TCRdb re-called the PCR reads with MiXCR, one entry per CDR3 protein. The sample has under 250,000 distinct CDR3 sequences, about 6.6% seen once; the top ten hold more than 5.5%. The sequences come from PBMCs, collected before TCRalphabeta/CD19-depleted stem cell transplant. The source of these receptors is a boy under 10 years old with acute lymphoblastic leukemia, due to receive a stem cell transplant.

A few counts support this clonotype. This rearrangement joins TRBV29-1 to TRBJ1-2; 9 nucleotides line up with TRBD1. Looked up from germline, CDR1 is SQVTM and CDR2 is ANQGSEA. J lost 8 bases, V lost 6 bases, and 7 bases had no gene match. This CDR3 has 12 residues. The CDR3 DNA sequence: TGCAGCGTAATGGGACAGGGAGACGGCTACACCTTC. It yields the protein CSVMGQGDGYTF.

This clonotype was picked up many times. The chain recombines TRBV12-3 or TRBV12-4 with TRBJ2-1, with D possibly TRBD1 on 5 matching bases. V was clipped by 3 bases and J by 9 bases, with 12 bases between them. This CDR3 is 13 amino acids long. Here the CDR3 DNA reads TGTGCCAGCAGTTTGGGGCATCAGGGTGAGCAGTTCTTC. Translation gives CASSLGHQGEQFF.

This clonotype was picked up many times. J is TRBJ2-7 and V is TRBV20-1; 9 nucleotides align to TRBD2. V lost 1 base and J lost 3; bases outside the gene matches: 4. The CDR3 is made up of 14 amino acids. Germline CDR1 is DFQATT and CDR2 is SNEGSKA (reference sequence). The CDR3 DNA reads as TGCAGTGCTAGAGCCTCTAGCGGGATCTACGAGCAGTACTTC. It is translated as CSARASSGIYEQYF.

This clonotype was found many times. J is TRBJ1-4 and V is TRBV20-1; D is uncertain. The CDR3 covers 13 residues. Germline CDR1 reads DFQATT; CDR2 reads SNEGSKA (reference sequence). The DNA for the CDR3 is TGCATTGGCTTGGAGAGGGATACTGAAAAACTGTTTTTT. Translating gives CIGLERDTEKLFF.

This chain connects TRBV3-1 to TRBJ1-4, with D unresolved. The germline gives CDR1 LGHDT, CDR2 YNNKEL (reference sequence). The CDR3 sequence is 13 residues long. V was pared by 1 base and J by 6 bases, with 6 bases between. CDR3 nucleotide sequence: TGTGCCAGCAGCCAAGGGATAGATGAAAAACTGTTTTTT. Encoded protein: CASSQGIDEKLFF. Combining the CDR3 with reference TRBV3-1 and TRBJ1-4 gives the whole variable domain DTAVSQTPKYLVTQMGNDKSIKCEQNLGHDTMYWYKQDSKKFLKIMFSYNNKELIINETVPNRFSPKSPDKAHLNLHINSLELGDSAVYFCASSQGIDEKLFFGSGTQLSVL.

In the case of this clonotype: One end of the junction does not line up with germline, which may come from a read error. V usage is TRBV12-3 or TRBV12-4 and J usage is TRBJ1-1; D gene uncertain. The CDR3 extends over 14 amino acids. CDR3 coding DNA: TGTGCCTGCAGTTTAAGGGCTGCGAACACTGAAGCTTTCTTT. This encodes CACSLRAANTEAFF.

Details on this clonotype: A read error may be the cause here, since a much bigger clone is one base away. The chain employs TRBV28 and TRBJ2-1, with D uncertain. This CDR3 spans 16 amino acids. Germline CDR1 MDHEN, CDR2 SYDVKM. Trimming shortened V by 5 bases and J by 0 bases, and 14 bases separated the two germline ends. CDR3 protein: CASSPRSRSSYNEQFF. The DNA of the CDR3 is TGTGCCAGCAGTCCCAGATCCAGGAGCTCCTACAATGAGCAGTTCTTC.

This clonotype was counted ten times or more. The gene calls are TRBV11-2 and TRBJ2-3; D is perhaps TRBD1 or TRBD2 (5 bases each). The germline gives CDR1 SGHAT, CDR2 FQNNGV. This CDR3 has 17 amino acids. V was shortened by 5 bases and J by 3 bases, with 21 bases between the two germline ends. The CDR3 sequence is CASSRELRGGLTDTQYF. In DNA, the CDR3 is TGTGCCAGCAGCCGAGAACTACGGGGCGGTCTGACAGATACGCAGTATTTT.

This clonotype was observed many times. V is TRBV28 and J is TRBJ1-2; TRBD1 matches at 8 bases. Trimming cost V 4 bases and J 2 bases; bases outside gene matches: 6. Germline-derived CDR1 and CDR2 are MDHEN and SYDVKM. CDR3 length: 15 amino acids. CDR3 protein: CASSYRDRINYGYTF. The DNA of the CDR3 is TGTGCCAGCAGTTACCGGGACAGGATCAACTATGGCTACACCTTC.

This clonotype was recorded many times. V gene TRBV28 combines with J gene TRBJ2-7, with D uncertain. Between the trimmed V and J ends, which lost 0 bases and 7 bases, there was a span of 4 bases. The germline CDR1 and CDR2 sequences are MDHEN and SYDVKM. The length of the CDR3 is 11 residues. The chain's CDR3 is CASSLWGEQYF. CDR3 sequence (DNA): TGTGCCAGCAGTTTATGGGGAGAGCAGTACTTC.

This clonotype showed up many times. In DNA form, the CDR3 reads TGCAGCGTTGAAGACGACTCTATATCCAATGAGCAGTTCTTC. As protein: CSVEDDSISNEQFF. V is TRBV29-1 and J is TRBJ2-1; D ambiguous. Germline V gene data show CDR1 as SQVTM and CDR2 as ANQGSEA. The CDR3 contains 14 residues. The germline V and J ends were trimmed by 0 bases and 6 bases, with 12 bases remaining between them.

This clonotype was counted only a few times. The chain couples TRBV11-2 to TRBJ2-2; D is tentatively TRBD1 or TRBD2 (5 bases each). Trimming took 6 bases from V and 4 from J, leaving 24 bases between them. In germline, CDR1 is SGHAT, CDR2 FQNNGV. This CDR3 comprises 18 residues. CDR3 region: CASREEHRDGIFTGELFF. CDR3 DNA: TGTGCCAGCAGGGAAGAGCACCGGGACGGAATCTTCACCGGGGAGCTGTTTTTT. The full variable domain, with the rest looked up from reference TRBV11-2 and TRBJ2-2, is EAGVAQSPRYKIIEKRQSVAFWCNPISGHATLYWYQQILGQGPKLLIQFQNNGVVDDSQLPKDRFSAERLKGVDSTLKIQPAKLEDSAVYLCASREEHRDGIFTGELFFGEGSRLTVL.

This clonotype turned up a few times. The chain employs TRBV29-1 and TRBJ2-3; D is unclear. The germline V gene has CDR1 SQVTM and CDR2 ANQGSEA. The CDR3 runs 14 residues. Trimming cost V 7 bases and J 1 base, with 15 bases left between them. This CDR3 reads CSAAPVSRTDTQYF. Written as DNA, the CDR3 is TGCAGCGCCGCCCCAGTTTCACGCACAGATACGCAGTATTTT.

At least ten counts were recorded for this clonotype. J is TRBJ2-1 and V is TRBV24-1; D not resolved. Trimming left V 6 bases short and J 7 bases short, with 9 bases between. The CDR3 extends over 12 amino acids. CDR1 and CDR2 (germline): KGHDR, SFDVKD. The CDR3 DNA sequence: TGTGCCACCAGTCAGACCGGGAATGAGCAGTTCTTC. It translates to CATSQTGNEQFF.

This clonotype occurred a few times. The CDR3 DNA follows: TGTGCCAGCAGCTTGTGGGGGGCCGGGGAGCTGTTTTTT. Translated, it gives CASSLWGAGELFF. The rearrangement links TRBV5-4 to TRBJ2-2, with a weak D call TRBD2 (6 bases). The germline gives CDR1 SGHNT, CDR2 YYREEE (reference sequence). The CDR3 runs 13 residues. V gave up 1 base and J gave up 6 bases, with 7 bases separating them.

This clonotype was seen more than once but under ten times. The chain links TRBV3-1 to TRBJ2-1; TRBD2 might be the D (6 bases). Germline V gene sequence: CDR1 LGHDT, CDR2 YNNKEL (reference sequence). This CDR3 has 19 amino acids. Trimming took off 0 bases at V and 0 bases at J, with 18 bases between the two ends. CDR3 residues: CASSQEPRDFSSSYNEQFF. In DNA form, the CDR3 reads TGTGCCAGCAGCCAAGAGCCCCGGGACTTTTCGAGCTCCTACAATGAGCAGTTCTTC.

This clonotype appeared a few times. At one end the junction does not follow the germline gene, possibly because of a read error. J is TRBJ2-7 and V is TRBV7-8, with TRBD2 matching over 7 bases. CDR1 is SGHVS and CDR2 is FQNEAQ in the germline V gene. CDR3 length: 13 residues. The CDR3 here is CTSSRGSSYEQYF. The CDR3 DNA reads as TGTACCAGCAGCCGCGGGAGCTCCTACGAGCAGTACTTC.

This clonotype showed up many times. This chain links TRBV20-1 with TRBJ2-7; no clear D. Between the trimmed V and J ends, which lost 5 bases and 0 bases, there was a span of 8 bases. Germline V gene data show CDR1 as DFQATT and CDR2 as SNEGSKA (reference sequence). The CDR3 has 12 residues. As DNA, the CDR3 is TGCAGTGCTTGGGATCGCTCCTACGAGCAGTACTTC. It yields the protein CSAWDRSYEQYF.

On this clonotype itself: This sequence may be a read error, since a much larger clone differs from it by one base. CDR3 in DNA: TGTGCCACCAGTTTATTTCGAGACACCGGGGAGCTGTTTTTT. Residues: CATSLFRDTGELFF. The rearrangement links TRBV27 to TRBJ2-2; D is uncertain. This CDR3 contains 14 residues. Germline CDR1 MNHEY, CDR2 SMNVEV (reference sequence).